This is a list of T cell receptor beta chains from one sample in a study. A single record per CDR3 protein comes from TCRdb applying MiXCR to the RT-PCR reads. The sample holds more than 600,000 distinct CDR3 sequences, 14% seen once. The sample taken for sequencing was memory CD4+ T cells from blood. These receptor sequences come from a female donor in good health, serving as a healthy control. The CDR3 runs from the conserved cysteine through the conserved F or W. The D gene is left open where the match is weak. Part of the rows lack a size; the others show once, few, many or a class for expanded clones.

d_call	clone_size	v_call	j_call	cdr3_aa	cdr3_nt
.	.	TRBV30	TRBJ1-2	CAWSIGVVGYTF	TGTGCCTGGAGTATTGGTGTCGTAGGCTACACCTTC
.	.	TRBV27	TRBJ2-3	CASSWRVTRTDTQYF	TGTGCCAGCAGTTGGCGGGTCACCCGCACAGATACGCAGTATTTT
TRBD1	many	TRBV12-3/TRBV12-4	TRBJ2-7	CASSSGGTGAYEQYF	TGTGCCAGCAGTTCCGGCGGGACAGGTGCCTACGAGCAGTACTTC
.	few	TRBV11-2	TRBJ2-2	CASSSRLGTPNTGELFF	TGTGCCAGCAGTTCGCGTCTTGGGACCCCGAACACCGGGGAGCTGTTTTTT
.	many	TRBV10-1	TRBJ2-1	CASSESQRAGKGEQFF	TGCGCCAGCAGTGAGTCACAGCGGGCGGGAAAAGGAGAGCAGTTCTTC
TRBD1	few	TRBV3-1	TRBJ1-2	CASSQDRIGTGHYGYTF	TGTGCCAGCAGCCAAGACCGCATAGGGACAGGGCACTATGGCTACACCTTC
.	few	TRBV30	TRBJ1-1	CAWTKTDLNTEAFF	TGTGCCTGGACTAAGACTGATTTGAACACTGAAGCTTTCTTT
TRBD2	many	TRBV20-1	TRBJ2-3	CSANPSGRRDTQYF	TGCAGTGCTAACCCTAGCGGGAGGAGAGATACGCAGTATTTT
TRBD1	.	TRBV7-9	TRBJ1-4	CASSFAGGNNEKLFF	TGTGCCAGCAGCTTCGCAGGGGGGAATAATGAAAAACTGTTTTTT
.	.	TRBV28	TRBJ1-1	CASSLGSAAYTEAFF	TGTGCCAGCAGTTTGGGTTCTGCAGCCTACACTGAAGCTTTCTTT
.	many	TRBV11-3	TRBJ2-1	CASSTGVGNEQFF	TGTGCCAGCAGCACGGGCGTCGGTAATGAGCAGTTCTTC
.	few	TRBV25-1	TRBJ2-7	CASSELDRLYEQYF	TGTGCCAGCAGTGAACTAGACAGACTTTACGAGCAGTACTTC
TRBD1	many	TRBV6-5	TRBJ2-7	CASSDRVLYEQYF	TGTGCCAGCAGCGACAGGGTTCTGTACGAGCAGTACTTC
.	few	TRBV20-1	TRBJ2-3	CSAIHHDTQYF	TGCAGTGCTATTCATCACGATACGCAGTATTTT
.	few	TRBV7-8	TRBJ2-2	CANLRVPNTGELFF	TGTGCCAACCTGAGGGTACCAAACACCGGGGAGCTGTTTTTT
.	.	TRBV10-3	TRBJ1-2	CASRERTDGGYTF	TGTGCCTCGCGCGAAAGGACAGACGGGGGCTACACCTTC
.	.	TRBV24-1	TRBJ2-2	CATSGGSNTGELFF	TGTGCCACCAGTGGGGGTTCGAACACCGGGGAGCTGTTTTTT
.	.	TRBV7-2	TRBJ2-5	CSSSLGVGETQYF	TGTTCCAGCAGCTTGGGGGTGGGGGAGACCCAGTACTTC
.	few	TRBV20-1	TRBJ2-3	CSARDPVRVVTDTQYF	TGCAGTGCTAGAGATCCCGTCAGGGTAGTGACAGATACGCAGTATTTT
.	.	TRBV27	TRBJ1-2	CASSLSGGGGYTF	TGTGCCAGCAGTTTGTCTGGGGGAGGTGGCTACACCTTC
.	.	TRBV7-2	TRBJ2-1	CASSKSGTNHNEQFF	TGTGCCAGCAGCAAATCCGGGACAAACCACAATGAGCAGTTCTTC
.	few	TRBV7-2	TRBJ2-5	CASSFKDGAAETQYF	TGTGCCAGCAGCTTCAAGGACGGAGCGGCAGAGACCCAGTACTTC
TRBD1	many	TRBV6-5	TRBJ2-3	CASSYTTGSTQYF	TGTGCCAGCAGTTACACGACAGGGTCCACGCAGTATTTT
.	few	TRBV2	TRBJ2-3	CASNVKGKDTQYF	TGTGCCAGCAACGTTAAGGGGAAGGATACGCAGTATTTT
TRBD1	.	TRBV6-5	TRBJ1-1	CASSYADKQGDETEAFF	TGTGCCAGCAGTTACGCGGATAAACAGGGGGATGAAACTGAAGCTTTCTTT
.	.	TRBV30	TRBJ1-1	CAWSMNRESVENTEAFF	TGTGCCTGGAGTATGAACAGGGAATCGGTTGAGAACACTGAAGCTTTCTTT
.	few	TRBV11-2	TRBJ2-1	CASSLSRVSASYNEQFF	TGTGCCAGCAGCTTAAGTCGAGTGAGCGCCTCCTACAATGAGCAGTTCTTC
.	few	TRBV29-1	TRBJ2-3	CSAEGGFRGSADTQYF	TGCAGCGCCGAAGGGGGATTTCGGGGGAGCGCAGATACGCAGTATTTT
TRBD2	few	TRBV7-2	TRBJ2-1	CASSSLPGLDQYEQFF	TGTGCCAGCAGCTCATTACCGGGACTAGATCAGTATGAGCAGTTCTTC
TRBD1	many	TRBV15	TRBJ1-2	CATSRGGQERTNYGYTF	TGTGCCACCAGCAGAGGTGGACAGGAGAGAACTAACTATGGCTACACCTTC
.	few	TRBV20-1	TRBJ1-5	CSASFDSNQPQHF	TGCAGTGCGAGCTTCGATAGCAATCAGCCCCAGCATTTT
.	.	TRBV11-2	TRBJ1-1	CASSSSWGERFF	TGTGCCAGCAGCTCCAGTTGGGGCGAACGATTCTTT
.	many	TRBV5-5	TRBJ1-6	CASSWGNSPLHF	TGTGCCAGCAGCTGGGGAAATTCACCCCTCCACTTT
TRBD1	few	TRBV9	TRBJ2-7	CASSISGGEAKQYF	TGTGCCAGCAGCATCTCAGGGGGAGAGGCTAAGCAGTACTTC
TRBD1	few	TRBV6-5	TRBJ1-1	CASSYGDRGNTEAFF	TGTGCCAGCAGTTATGGAGACAGGGGGAACACTGAAGCTTTCTTT
TRBD2	.	TRBV6-2/TRBV6-3	TRBJ2-1	CASRTVHSSAGMSYNEQFF	TGTGCCAGCAGAACGGTTCATTCCTCAGCGGGAATGTCCTACAATGAGCAGTTCTTC
.	many	TRBV29-1	TRBJ1-2	CSVEDPTSRLGYTF	TGCAGCGTAGAGGACCCGACAAGTAGATTGGGCTACACCTTC
TRBD1	.	TRBV5-8	TRBJ1-1	CASSVPPGTGLGTEAFF	TGTGCCAGCAGCGTACCCCCAGGGACAGGGTTGGGCACTGAAGCTTTCTTT
.	few	TRBV5-4	TRBJ2-3	CASRSQGTTDTQYF	TGTGCCAGCAGGAGTCAGGGAACCACAGATACGCAGTATTTT
.	.	TRBV4-3	TRBJ2-5	CASSPSIRDQETQYF	TGCGCCAGCAGCCCTTCAATCAGGGATCAAGAGACCCAGTACTTC
.	many	TRBV5-1	TRBJ1-6	CASSFSGDGSPLHF	TGCGCCAGCAGCTTCTCAGGGGACGGATCACCCCTCCACTTT
TRBD2	few	TRBV7-6	TRBJ2-5	CASSLSGGYETQYF	TGTGCCAGCAGCTTAAGCGGGGGATACGAGACCCAGTACTTC
.	few	TRBV6-1	TRBJ2-2	CASTHLFPQNTGELFF	TGTGCCAGCACCCATCTATTCCCCCAGAACACCGGGGAGCTGTTTTTT
.	few	TRBV7-9	TRBJ2-7	CASSSIRQVFFEQYF	TGTGCCAGCAGCTCCATCCGACAGGTTTTTTTCGAACAGTACTTC
.	few	TRBV6-1	TRBJ2-5	CASSEGQGQTQYF	TGTGCCAGCAGTGAAGGGCAGGGACAGACCCAGTACTTC
.	.	TRBV3-2	TRBJ1-4	CASSPPGQHNEKLFF	TGTGCCAGCAGCCCTCCGGGACAGCATAATGAAAAACTGTTTTTT